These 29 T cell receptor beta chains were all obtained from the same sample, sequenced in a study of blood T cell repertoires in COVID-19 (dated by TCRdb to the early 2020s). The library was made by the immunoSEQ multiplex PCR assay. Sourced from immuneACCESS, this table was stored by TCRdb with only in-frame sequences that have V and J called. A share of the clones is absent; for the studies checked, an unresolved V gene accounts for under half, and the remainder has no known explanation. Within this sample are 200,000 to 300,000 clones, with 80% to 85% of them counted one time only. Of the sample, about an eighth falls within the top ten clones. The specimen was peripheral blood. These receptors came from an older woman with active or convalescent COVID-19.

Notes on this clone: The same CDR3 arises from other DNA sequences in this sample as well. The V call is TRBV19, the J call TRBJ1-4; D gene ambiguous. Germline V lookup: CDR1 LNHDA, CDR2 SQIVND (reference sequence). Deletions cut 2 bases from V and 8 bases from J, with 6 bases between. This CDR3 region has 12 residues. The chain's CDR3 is CASSIRGEKLFF. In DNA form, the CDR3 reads TGTGCCAGTAGTATAAGAGGGGAAAAACTGTTTTTT.

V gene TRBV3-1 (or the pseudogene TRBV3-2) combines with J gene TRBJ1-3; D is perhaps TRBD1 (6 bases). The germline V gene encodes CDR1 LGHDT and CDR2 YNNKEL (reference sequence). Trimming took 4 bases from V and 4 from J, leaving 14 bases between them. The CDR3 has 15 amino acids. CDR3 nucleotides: TGTGCCAGCAGCCCCGAGGGGGGACTAGGAAACACCATATATTTT. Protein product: CASSPEGGLGNTIYF.

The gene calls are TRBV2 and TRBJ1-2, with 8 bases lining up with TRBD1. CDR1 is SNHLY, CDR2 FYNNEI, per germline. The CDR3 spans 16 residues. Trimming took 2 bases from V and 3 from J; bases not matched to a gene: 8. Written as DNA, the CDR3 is TGTGCCAGCAGTGAACCAGGACAGGGACCTTACTATGGCTACACCTTC. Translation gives CASSEPGQGPYYGYTF.

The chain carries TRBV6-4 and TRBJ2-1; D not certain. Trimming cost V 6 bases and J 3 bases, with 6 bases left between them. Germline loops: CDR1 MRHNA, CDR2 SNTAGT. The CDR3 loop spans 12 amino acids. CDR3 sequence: CASRSNYNEQFF. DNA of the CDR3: TGTGCCAGCAGAAGCAACTACAATGAGCAGTTCTTC.

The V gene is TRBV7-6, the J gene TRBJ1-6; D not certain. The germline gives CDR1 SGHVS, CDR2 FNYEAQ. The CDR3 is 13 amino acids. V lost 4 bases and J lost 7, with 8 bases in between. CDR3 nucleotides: TGTGCCAGCAGCTCGGGTCGGAATTCACCCCTCCACTTT. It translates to CASSSGRNSPLHF.

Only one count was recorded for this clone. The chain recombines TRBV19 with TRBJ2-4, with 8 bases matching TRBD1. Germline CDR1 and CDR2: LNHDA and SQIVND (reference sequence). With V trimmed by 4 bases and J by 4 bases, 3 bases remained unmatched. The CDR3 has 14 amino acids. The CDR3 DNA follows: TGTGCCAGTAGTACGACAGGGGAGAAAAACATTCAGTACTTC. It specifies CASSTTGEKNIQYF. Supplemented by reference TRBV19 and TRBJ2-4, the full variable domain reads DGGITQSPKYLFRKEGQNVTLSCEQNLNHDAMYWYRQDPGQGLRLIYYSQIVNDFQKGDIAEGYSVSREKKESFPLTVTSAQKNPTAFYLCASSTTGEKNIQYFGAGTRLSVL.

DNA of the CDR3: TGTGCCAGCAGCGAACCCACAGGGAATCGTTTCACTGAAGCTTTCTTT. This sequence encodes CASSEPTGNRFTEAFF. This sequence joins TRBV6-1 and TRBJ1-1; D is perhaps TRBD1 (6 bases). The germline gives CDR1 MNHNS, CDR2 SASEGT. V lost 6 bases and J lost 4, with 21 bases in between. The CDR3 is 16 amino acids.

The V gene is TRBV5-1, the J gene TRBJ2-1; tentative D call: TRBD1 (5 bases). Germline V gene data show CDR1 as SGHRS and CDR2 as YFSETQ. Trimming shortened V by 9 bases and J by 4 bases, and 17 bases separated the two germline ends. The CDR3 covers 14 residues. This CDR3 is CATQGQGVYNEQFF. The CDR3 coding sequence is TGCGCCACTCAAGGACAAGGCGTTTACAATGAGCAGTTCTTC. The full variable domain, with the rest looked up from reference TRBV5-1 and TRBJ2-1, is KAGVTQTPRYLIKTRGQQVTLSCSPISGHRSVSWYQQTPGQGLQFLFEYFSETQRNKGNFPGRFSGRQFSNSRSEMNVSTLELGDSALYLCATQGQGVYNEQFFGPGTRLTVL.

CDR3 sequence reads: CASSLQESEKLFF. The CDR3 region has the DNA TGTGCCAGCAGCTTGCAGGAAAGTGAAAAACTGTTTTTT. The chain carries TRBV5-6 and TRBJ1-4; D is unclear. The CDR3 consists of 13 residues. The V and J ends lost 1 base and 7 bases respectively, with 8 bases between them. Germline V gives CDR1 SGHDT, CDR2 YYEEEE.

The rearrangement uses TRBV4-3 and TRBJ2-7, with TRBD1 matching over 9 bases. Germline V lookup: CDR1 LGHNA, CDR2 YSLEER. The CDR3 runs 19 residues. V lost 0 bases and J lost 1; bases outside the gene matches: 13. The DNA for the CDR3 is TGCGCCAGCAGCCAAGATTTTGAAGTGGGACAGGGACTTTCCTACGAGCAGTACTTC. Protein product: CASSQDFEVGQGLSYEQYF.

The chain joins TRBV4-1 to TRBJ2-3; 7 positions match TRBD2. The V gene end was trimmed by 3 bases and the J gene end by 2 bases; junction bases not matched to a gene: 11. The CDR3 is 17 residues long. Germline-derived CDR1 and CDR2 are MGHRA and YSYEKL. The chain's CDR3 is CASSQGESGVFTDTQYF. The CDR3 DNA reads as TGCGCCAGCAGCCAGGGGGAGAGCGGGGTCTTCACAGATACGCAGTATTTT.

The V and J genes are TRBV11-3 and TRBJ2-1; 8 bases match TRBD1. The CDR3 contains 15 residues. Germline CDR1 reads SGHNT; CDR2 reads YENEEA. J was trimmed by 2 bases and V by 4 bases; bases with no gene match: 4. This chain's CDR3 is CASSSDRGPYNEQFF. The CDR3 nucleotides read TGTGCCAGCAGCTCCGACAGGGGTCCCTACAATGAGCAGTTCTTC. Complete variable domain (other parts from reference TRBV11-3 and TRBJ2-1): EAGVVQSPRYKIIEKKQPVAFWCNPISGHNTLYWYLQNLGQGPELLIRYENEEAVDDSQLPKDRFSAERLKGVDSTLKIQPAELGDSAVYLCASSSDRGPYNEQFFGPGTRLTVL.

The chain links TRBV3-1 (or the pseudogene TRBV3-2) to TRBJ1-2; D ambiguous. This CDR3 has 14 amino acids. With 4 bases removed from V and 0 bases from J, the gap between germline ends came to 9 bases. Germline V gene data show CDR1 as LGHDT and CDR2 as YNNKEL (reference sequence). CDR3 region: CASSLRGPNYGYTF. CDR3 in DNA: TGTGCCAGCAGCCTCAGAGGCCCTAACTATGGCTACACCTTC.

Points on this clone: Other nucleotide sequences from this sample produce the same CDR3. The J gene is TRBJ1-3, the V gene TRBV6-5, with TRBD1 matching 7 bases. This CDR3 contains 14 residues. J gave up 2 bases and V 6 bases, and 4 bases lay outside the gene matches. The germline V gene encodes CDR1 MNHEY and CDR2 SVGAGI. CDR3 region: CASSPTGTGNTIYF. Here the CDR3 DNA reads TGTGCCAGCAGCCCGACAGGGACTGGAAACACCATATATTTT.

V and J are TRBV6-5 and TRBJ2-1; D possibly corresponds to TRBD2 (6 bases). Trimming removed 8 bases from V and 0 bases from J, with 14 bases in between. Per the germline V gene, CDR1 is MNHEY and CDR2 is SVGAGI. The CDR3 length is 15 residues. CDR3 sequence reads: CASGGGTGSYNEQFF. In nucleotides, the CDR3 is TGTGCCAGCGGAGGCGGGACGGGCTCCTACAATGAGCAGTTCTTC.

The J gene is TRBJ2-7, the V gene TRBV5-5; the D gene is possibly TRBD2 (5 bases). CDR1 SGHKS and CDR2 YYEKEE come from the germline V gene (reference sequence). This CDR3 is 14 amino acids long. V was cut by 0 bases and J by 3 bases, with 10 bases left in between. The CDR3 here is CASSLGTRSYEQYF. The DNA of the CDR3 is TGTGCCAGCAGCTTGGGGACTCGGAGCTACGAGCAGTACTTC.

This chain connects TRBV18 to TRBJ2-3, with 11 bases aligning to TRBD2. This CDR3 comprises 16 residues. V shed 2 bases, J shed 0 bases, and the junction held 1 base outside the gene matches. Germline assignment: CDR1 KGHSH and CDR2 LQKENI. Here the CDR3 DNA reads TGTGCCAGCTCACCAGGGACTAGCGGAAGCACAGATACGCAGTATTTT. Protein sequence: CASSPGTSGSTDTQYF.

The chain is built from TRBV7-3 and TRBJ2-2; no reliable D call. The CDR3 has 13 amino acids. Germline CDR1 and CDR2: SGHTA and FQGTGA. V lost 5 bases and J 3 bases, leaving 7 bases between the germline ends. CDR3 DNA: TGTGCCAGCAGCCCGCGGTACACCGGGGAGCTGTTTTTT. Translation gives CASSPRYTGELFF.

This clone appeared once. The CDR3 region is CASSRQGLDKNIQYF. The CDR3 DNA reads TGCGCCAGCAGTAGACAGGGGCTGGACAAAAACATTCAGTACTTC. This chain connects TRBV10-2 to TRBJ2-4, with 8 bases identical to TRBD1. The CDR3 covers 15 residues. Germline CDR1 is WSHSY and CDR2 is SAAADI. J lost 3 bases, V lost 5 bases, and 6 bases had no gene match.

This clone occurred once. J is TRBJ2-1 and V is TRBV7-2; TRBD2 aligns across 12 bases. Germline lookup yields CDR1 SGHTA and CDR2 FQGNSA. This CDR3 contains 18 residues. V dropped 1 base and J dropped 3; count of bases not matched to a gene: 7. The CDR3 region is CASSLGLAGGPNYNEQFF. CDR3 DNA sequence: TGTGCCAGCAGCTTAGGGCTAGCGGGGGGGCCTAACTACAATGAGCAGTTCTTC.

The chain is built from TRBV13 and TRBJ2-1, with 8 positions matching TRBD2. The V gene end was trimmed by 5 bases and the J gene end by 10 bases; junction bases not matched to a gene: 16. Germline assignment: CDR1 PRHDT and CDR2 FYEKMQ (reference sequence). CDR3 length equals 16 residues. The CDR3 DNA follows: TGTGCCAGCAGCCCCGCGGGACTAGTTGGTCCGGGGGAGCAGTTCTTC. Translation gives CASSPAGLVGPGEQFF.

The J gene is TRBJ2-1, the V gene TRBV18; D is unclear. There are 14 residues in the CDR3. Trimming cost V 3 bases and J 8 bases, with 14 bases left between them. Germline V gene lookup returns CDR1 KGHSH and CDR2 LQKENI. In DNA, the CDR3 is TGTGCCAGCTCACCGTTCGACCGAGGCGATGAGCAGTTCTTC. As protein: CASSPFDRGDEQFF.

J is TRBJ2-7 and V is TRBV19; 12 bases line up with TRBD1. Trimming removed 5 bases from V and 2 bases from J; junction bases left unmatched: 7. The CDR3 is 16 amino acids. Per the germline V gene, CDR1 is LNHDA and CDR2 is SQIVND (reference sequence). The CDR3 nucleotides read TGTGCCAGTAGTCGAACGGGACAGGGGGCCCCCTACGAGCAGTACTTC. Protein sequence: CASSRTGQGAPYEQYF.

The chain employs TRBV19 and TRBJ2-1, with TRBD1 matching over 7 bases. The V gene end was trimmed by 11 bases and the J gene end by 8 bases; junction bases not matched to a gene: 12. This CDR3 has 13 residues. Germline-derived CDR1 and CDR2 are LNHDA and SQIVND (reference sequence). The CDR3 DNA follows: TGTGCCTCACTCGCGAGGGGGCGCGATGAGCAGTTCTTC. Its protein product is CASLARGRDEQFF.

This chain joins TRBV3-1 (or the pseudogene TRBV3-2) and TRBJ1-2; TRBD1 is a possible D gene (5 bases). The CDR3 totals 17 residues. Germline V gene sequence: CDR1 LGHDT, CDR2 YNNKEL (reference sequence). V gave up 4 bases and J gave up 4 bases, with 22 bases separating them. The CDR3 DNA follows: TGTGCCAGCAGCCGCGGGCAGGGACTTTTGAGGGCCTATGGCTACACCTTC. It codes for CASSRGQGLLRAYGYTF.

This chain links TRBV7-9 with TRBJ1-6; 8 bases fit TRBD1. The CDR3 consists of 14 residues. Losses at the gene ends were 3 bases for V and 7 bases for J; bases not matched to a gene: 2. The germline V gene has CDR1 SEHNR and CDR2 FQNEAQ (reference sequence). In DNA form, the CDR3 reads TGTGCCAGCAGCTTGGACAGGGTAAATTCACCCCTCCACTTT. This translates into CASSLDRVNSPLHF.

The CDR3 protein is CASSRPTGTGPSYNEKLFF. CDR3 DNA sequence: TGTGCCAGCAGCCGCCCGACCGGGACAGGCCCTTCTTATAATGAAAAACTGTTTTTT. The rearrangement joins TRBV12-1 to TRBJ1-4; TRBD1 reflects the table's D call only, with no check against the DNA. TRBV12-1 is given as a pseudogene. The CDR3 is made up of 19 amino acids.

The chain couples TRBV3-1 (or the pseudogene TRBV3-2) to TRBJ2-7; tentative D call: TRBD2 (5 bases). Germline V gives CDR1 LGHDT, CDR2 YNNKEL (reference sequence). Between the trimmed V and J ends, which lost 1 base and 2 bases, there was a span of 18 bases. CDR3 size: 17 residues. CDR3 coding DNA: TGTGCCAGCAGCCAAGTCCGGGGAGCAGCGAAGGCCTACGAGCAGTACTTC. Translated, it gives CASSQVRGAAKAYEQYF.

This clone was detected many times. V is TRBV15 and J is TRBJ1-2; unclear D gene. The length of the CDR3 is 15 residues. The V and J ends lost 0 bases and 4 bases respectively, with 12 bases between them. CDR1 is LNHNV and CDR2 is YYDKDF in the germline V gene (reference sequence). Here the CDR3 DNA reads TGTGCCACCAGCAGAGATTATCCAAGAGCCTATGGCTACACCTTC. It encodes CATSRDYPRAYGYTF.